The clone carrying this T cell receptor (beta chain) was recorded a few times. The target antigen is unknown. This sample was included in a study of Ad26.COV2.S vaccination and SARS-CoV-2 variants. Study details: Doses of Ad26.COV2.S were injected into muscle once or twice, 56 days apart.

The table came from immunoSEQ multiplex PCR; TCRdb's copy has only in-frame clones and leaves some out. Among under 400,000 clones listed, roughly 91% were seen once. V lost 3 bases to trimming and J lost 1 base, with 18 bases between them. The CDR3 runs 18 residues. CDR1 and CDR2 (germline): LGHNA, YNFKEQ. Whole-study results and caveats: It was found that vaccine and placebo recipients had similar non-spike TCR breadth.

The treatment denotes: 19 received Ad26.COV2.S at low or high dose, single or two shots; about 5 received placebo; per-sample allocation not given. It was on day 63 after the first vaccine or placebo injection that samples were taken. The donor's status was that of an adult aged 18-55 years in Boston. Immunization relied on an Ad26 vector, which expressed Wuhan-strain SARS-CoV-2 spike. Sequenced here: peripheral blood, sampled in a trial of Ad26.COV2.S vaccine versus placebo. V gene TRBV4-2 combines with J gene TRBJ1-4; TRBD1 might be the D (5 bases). This clonotype was sampled from a person aged 18-65 years who received the Ad26.COV2.S COVID-19 vaccine or a placebo. This CDR3 is CASSHNQGRAVTNEKLFF. CDR3 DNA sequence: TGTGCCAGCAGCCATAACCAGGGACGGGCTGTAACTAATGAAAAACTGTTTTTT.